This is a list of T cell receptor beta chains from one sample in a study of cytomegalovirus exposure and HLA in healthy donors. Generated by immunoSEQ multiplex PCR, the TCRdb table keeps only in-frame clones and is missing some. The table shows 85,000 to 100,000 clones, with about three quarters occurring only once. The source material was PBMCs. These receptors originate from a man aged 45-65 years in good health and CMV-seropositive. Both conserved end residues are part of each CDR3. D genes are given only for firm matches. Not every row has a clone size; where given, it reads once, few, many or a size class.

clone size	V gene	D gene	J gene	CDR3 protein	CDR3 DNA
.	TRBV18	TRBD1	TRBJ2-7	CASSPLGGNYEQYF	TGTGCCAGCTCACCATTAGGGGGCAACTACGAGCAGTACTTC
.	TRBV27	TRBD1	TRBJ1-2	CASSRTGDYGYTF	TGTGCCAGCAGTCGCACAGGGGACTATGGCTACACCTTC
.	TRBV27	TRBD1	TRBJ1-3	CASRRGQGARGNTIYF	TGTGCCAGCAGGCGCGGACAGGGGGCGAGGGGAAACACCATATATTTT
.	TRBV5-4	.	TRBJ2-4	CASSLDGLTKNIQYF	TGTGCCAGCAGCTTGGATGGGCTTACCAAAAACATTCAGTACTTC
few	TRBV10-3	TRBD1	TRBJ2-7	CAIRTGGPGEQYF	TGTGCCATCAGGACAGGGGGACCTGGAGAGCAGTACTTC
few	TRBV7-9	.	TRBJ1-4	CASSPPGGINEKLFF	TGTGCCAGCAGCCCCCCTGGAGGGATTAATGAAAAACTGTTTTTT
.	TRBV27	TRBD1	TRBJ2-1	CASRATGLGNEQFF	TGTGCCAGCAGGGCGACAGGGCTGGGCAATGAGCAGTTCTTC
.	TRBV5-1	.	TRBJ1-1	CASSPLGSGNGVMDTEAFF	TGCGCCAGCAGTCCGTTAGGATCCGGGAATGGGGTAATGGACACTGAAGCTTTCTTT
.	TRBV6-5	TRBD1	TRBJ1-1	CASRLGQGNTEAFF	TGTGCCAGCAGACTCGGACAGGGGAACACTGAAGCTTTCTTT
.	TRBV5-1	TRBD1	TRBJ1-5	CASRAGTGLDQPQHF	TGCGCCAGCCGAGCCGGGACAGGCCTAGATCAGCCCCAGCATTTT
.	TRBV4-3	TRBD1	TRBJ1-2	CASSQGEDREGGYTF	TGCGCCAGCAGCCAAGGGGAGGACAGGGAAGGTGGCTACACCTTC
.	TRBV19	.	TRBJ2-3	CASSVGVDTQYF	TGTGCCAGTAGTGTCGGGGTTGATACGCAGTATTTT
few	TRBV6-1	TRBD1	TRBJ1-5	CASSSGQANQPQHF	TGTGCCAGCAGTTCGGGACAGGCGAATCAGCCCCAGCATTTT
few	TRBV4-1	TRBD1	TRBJ1-1	CASSSRQGSFTEAFF	TGCGCCAGCAGCAGCCGACAGGGGAGTTTCACTGAAGCTTTCTTT
few	TRBV5-1	.	TRBJ2-3	CASSLDGQNRRYF	TGCGCCAGCAGCTTGGATGGGCAAAACCGTCGGTATTTT
.	TRBV19	.	TRBJ1-5	CASSIEGIGGNQPQHF	TGTGCCAGTAGTATAGAAGGCATTGGGGGCAATCAGCCTCAGCATTTT
.	TRBV27	.	TRBJ1-5	CASSFGGASNQPQHF	TGTGCCAGCAGTTTTGGAGGGGCGAGCAATCAGCCCCAGCATTTT
few	TRBV30	.	TRBJ1-2	CAWSVRGALRGYTF	TGTGCCTGGAGTGTACGGGGGGCTCTGCGTGGCTACACCTTC
.	TRBV5-1	TRBD1	TRBJ1-4	CASSGDRGREKLFF	TGCGCCAGCAGTGGCGACAGGGGGCGCGAAAAACTGTTTTTT
.	TRBV27	.	TRBJ1-1	CASSPSATVNTEAFF	TGTGCCAGCAGTCCCTCGGCGACAGTGAACACTGAAGCTTTCTTT
.	TRBV30	.	TRBJ1-2	CAWSVRGALRGYPF	TGTGCCTGGAGTGTACGGGGGGCTCTGCGTGGCTACCCCTTC
.	TRBV4-3	TRBD1	TRBJ2-7	CASSQEGQGATYEQYF	TGCGCCAGCAGCCAAGAGGGACAGGGGGCCACCTACGAGCAGTACTTC
.	TRBV28	.	TRBJ1-3	CASSRKYWSGNTIYF	TGTGCCAGCAGTAGAAAGTACTGGTCTGGAAACACCATATATTTT
.	TRBV18	TRBD1	TRBJ1-6	CASSPRGQYNSPLHF	TGTGCCAGCTCACCGCGGGGACAGTATAATTCACCCCTCCACTTT
few	TRBV6-1	TRBD2	TRBJ2-7	CASSVTSGGQYEQYF	TGTGCCAGCAGCGTCACTAGCGGGGGGCAATACGAGCAGTACTTC
once	TRBV19	.	TRBJ1-1	CASSMDRGKAFF	TGTGCCAGTAGTATGGACAGAGGAAAAGCTTTCTTT
.	TRBV25-1	.	TRBJ1-3	CASSETPASGQAGNTIYF	TGTGCCAGCAGTGAAACCCCCGCATCAGGTCAGGCTGGAAACACCATATATTTT
.	TRBV6-4	TRBD1	TRBJ2-1	CASSATGGPPNNEQFF	TGTGCCAGCAGCGCAACAGGGGGCCCGCCCAACAATGAGCAGTTCTTC
.	TRBV5-8	TRBD1	TRBJ1-4	CASSHGTGALPTNEKLFF	TGTGCCAGCAGCCACGGGACAGGGGCCCTCCCAACTAATGAAAAACTGTTTTTT
once	TRBV11-2	.	TRBJ1-5	CASSLDRDQPQHF	TGTGCCAGCAGCTTAGACAGGGATCAGCCCCAGCATTTT
.	TRBV10-3	.	TRBJ1-6	CAISEADNSPLHF	TGTGCCATCAGTGAGGCGGATAATTCACCCCTCCACTTT
.	TRBV29-1	.	TRBJ2-7	CSVQPQRGGSYEQYF	TGCAGCGTCCAGCCTCAGAGGGGAGGCTCCTACGAGCAGTACTTC
few	TRBV29-1	TRBD1	TRBJ1-5	CSVGQGSGNQPQHF	TGCAGCGTTGGACAGGGCAGCGGCAATCAGCCCCAGCATTTT
.	TRBV14	.	TRBJ2-7	CASSDRGAPTDEQYF	TGTGCCAGCAGCGACCGGGGGGCTCCCACCGACGAGCAGTACTTC
.	TRBV9	.	TRBJ2-5	CASSLGGGSGTQYF	TGTGCCAGCAGCCTAGGTGGGGGCAGCGGGACCCAGTACTTC
.	TRBV19	.	TRBJ1-5	CASSIVGSGNQPQHF	TGTGCCAGTAGTATAGTAGGGAGTGGCAATCAGCCCCAGCATTTT
few	TRBV28	TRBD1	TRBJ2-7	CASTHQGAYEQYF	TGTGCCAGCACCCACCAGGGGGCCTACGAGCAGTACTTC
.	TRBV5-1	TRBD1	TRBJ2-1	CASSLGQGRPGEQFF	TGCGCCAGCAGCTTGGGACAGGGAAGACCGGGTGAGCAGTTCTTC
.	TRBV29-1	.	TRBJ2-7	CSVADGTYEQYF	TGCAGCGTTGCGGACGGGACCTACGAGCAGTACTTC
.	TRBV7-9	.	TRBJ1-1	CASSPRRAVNTEAFF	TGTGCCAGCAGCCCCCGCCGTGCGGTGAACACTGAAGCTTTCTTT
.	TRBV11-2	.	TRBJ2-5	CASSLGIQGRETQYF	TGTGCCAGCAGCTTAGGGATACAGGGGAGGGAGACCCAGTACTTC
.	TRBV19	TRBD1	TRBJ1-4	CASSRWAGGEEKLLF	TGTGCCAGCAGTCGATGGGCAGGGGGTGAGGAAAAACTGCTTTTT
.	TRBV5-5	.	TRBJ1-1	CASSWMGDTEAFF	TGTGCCAGCAGCTGGATGGGAGACACTGAAGCTTTCTTT
.	TRBV19	.	TRBJ1-5	CASSDRDKSHSNQPQHF	TGTGCCAGTAGTGACCGGGACAAGAGTCATAGCAATCAGCCCCAGCATTTT
.	TRBV5-4	.	TRBJ2-2	CASSRWRENTGELFF	TGTGCCAGCAGCCGTTGGCGGGAGAACACCGGGGAGCTGTTTTTT
.	TRBV6-1	.	TRBJ1-1	CASQGSLNMNTEAFF	TGTGCCAGCCAGGGGAGTCTAAATATGAACACTGAAGCTTTCTTT
.	TRBV14	.	TRBJ1-4	CASSRLGQGDEKLFF	TGTGCCAGCAGCCGCCTTGGCCAGGGCGATGAAAAACTGTTTTTT
.	TRBV4-1	.	TRBJ2-2	CASSHPGANTGELFF	TGCGCCAGCAGCCATCCGGGGGCGAACACCGGGGAGCTGTTTTTT
.	TRBV4-3	TRBD1	TRBJ2-1	CASSQDIGQGSGEQFF	TGCGCCAGCAGCCAAGATATCGGACAGGGGTCAGGTGAGCAGTTCTTC
.	TRBV30	.	TRBJ2-7	CAWSVAGQPTYGQYF	TGTGCCTGGAGTGTCGCGGGACAGCCAACCTACGGGCAGTACTTC
.	TRBV10-1	TRBD1	TRBJ2-7	CASSPTRTGHHLFTSSYEQYF	TGCGCCAGCAGCCCCACCCGGACAGGGCACCATCTTTTCACGAGCTCCTACGAGCAGTACTTC
few	TRBV5-1	TRBD2	TRBJ2-3	CASSLASTSGGDSTDTQYF	TGCGCCAGCAGCTTGGCCTCAACTAGCGGGGGAGATAGCACAGATACGCAGTATTTT
.	TRBV2	TRBD1	TRBJ1-1	CASSPEQGASEAFF	TGTGCCAGCAGCCCAGAACAGGGGGCATCTGAAGCTTTCTTT
.	TRBV15	.	TRBJ1-5	CATSVPTGSDRNQPQHF	TGTGCCACCAGCGTGCCTACAGGGTCCGATCGCAATCAGCCCCAGCATTTT
.	TRBV30	.	TRBJ2-7	CAWSVAGVSYEQYF	TGTGCCTGGAGTGTCGCGGGTGTCTCCTACGAGCAGTACTTC
.	TRBV7-8	.	TRBJ2-7	CASSLAARTYEQYF	TGTGCCAGCAGCTTGGCCGCTCGAACCTACGAGCAGTACTTC
.	TRBV10-3	TRBD1	TRBJ2-3	CAITQGADTQYF	TGTGCCATCACCCAGGGGGCAGATACGCAGTATTTT
few	TRBV29-1	.	TRBJ1-1	CSARVWDTEAFF	TGCAGCGCCCGGGTCTGGGACACTGAAGCTTTCTTT
.	TRBV6-5	.	TRBJ2-2	CAIATRDGELFF	TGTGCCATCGCTACGCGGGACGGGGAGCTGTTTTTT
few	TRBV7-3	TRBD2	TRBJ2-1	CASSSGTSGGNEQFF	TGTGCCAGCAGCTCGGGGACTAGCGGGGGTAATGAGCAGTTCTTC